This TCR beta chain is from a study of blood T cell repertoires in COVID-19. The CDR3 contains 13 residues. V was shortened by 2 bases and J by 9 bases, with 11 bases between the two germline ends. The germline gives CDR1 ENHRY, CDR2 SYGVKD. Assay: immunoSEQ multiplex PCR; the TCRdb copy retains only in-frame clones and omits some. The repertoire holds about 400,000 clones, approximately 86% seen once, with roughly 2% in the top ten. Sequenced material: PBMCs or T cells enriched from blood (not recorded which). This chain links TRBV10-3 with TRBJ2-1, with D possibly being TRBD2 (6 bases). This TCR was sampled from a woman in her thirties or forties with acute COVID-19. The CDR3: CAISERRVGEQFF. DNA of the CDR3: TGTGCCATCAGTGAGCGGAGGGTTGGTGAGCAGTTCTTC.